This TCR beta chain was identified during a study of CD8+CD57+ T cells in acquired aplastic anemia. Template material for TCR beta VDJ and CDR3 profiling consisted of genomic DNA. TCRdb itself ran the reads through MiXCR, one entry per CDR3 protein. This table has approximately 180,000 distinct CDR3 sequences, about three fifths appearing once. In patients chosen for sequencing, flow cytometry had shown CD8+CD57+ cell expansion. Only a few counts were recorded for this clonotype. As yet, its antigen is unknown. Study-wide results and limits: Researchers reported that CD8+ Simpson's diversity was not significantly different in patients versus controls.

The sequencing input was sorted CD4+, CD8+, or CD8+CD57+ T cells (not recorded which) from PBMCs. This receptor was taken from a human donor with aplastic anemia.

CDR3 in DNA: TGTGCCAGCAGTGTCTGGACGGGCACAGATACGCAGTATTTT. This translates into CASSVWTGTDTQYF. This rearrangement joins TRBV2 to TRBJ2-3; no firm D call. Germline V lookup: CDR1 SNHLY, CDR2 FYNNEI. This CDR3 has 14 residues. V shed 4 bases and J shed 1 base, with 9 bases lying between them.